This T cell receptor (beta chain) is drawn from a study of T cell responses to AZD1222 COVID-19 vaccine. This CDR3 region has 13 residues. Germline V gene lookup returns CDR1 MNHEY and CDR2 SVGAGI. Trimming stripped 9 bases from V and 6 bases from J, with 15 bases between. Whole-study findings and limits: Mostly white British, mostly female donors; authors suggested clonal diversity may be underestimated.

About this clone itself: Its target is unknown.

Assay: immunoSEQ multiplex PCR; the TCRdb copy retains only in-frame clones and omits some. The sample carries approximately 150,000 clones, less than 95% recorded once. The genes are TRBV6-5 and TRBJ1-5, with D possibly being TRBD1 (6 bases). The origin of this receptor is an adult who received the AZD1222 COVID-19 vaccine. Here the sequenced sample was peripheral blood, taken 28 days after the second AZD1222 dose. Written as DNA, the CDR3 is TGTGCCAGTCGAACGAGGGGGTCTCAGCCCCAGCATTTT. It translates to CASRTRGSQPQHF.